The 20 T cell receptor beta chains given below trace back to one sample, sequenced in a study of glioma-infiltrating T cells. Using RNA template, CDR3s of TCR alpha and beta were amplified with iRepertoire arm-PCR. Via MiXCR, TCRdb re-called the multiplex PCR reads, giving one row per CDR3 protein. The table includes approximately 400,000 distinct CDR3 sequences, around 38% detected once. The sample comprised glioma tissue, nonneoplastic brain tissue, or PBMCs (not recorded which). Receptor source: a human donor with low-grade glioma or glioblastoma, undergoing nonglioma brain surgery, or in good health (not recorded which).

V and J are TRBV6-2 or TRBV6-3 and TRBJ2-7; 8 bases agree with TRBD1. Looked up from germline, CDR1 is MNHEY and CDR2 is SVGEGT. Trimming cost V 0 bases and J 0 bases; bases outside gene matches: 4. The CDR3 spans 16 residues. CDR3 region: CASSYSRDRNSYEQYF. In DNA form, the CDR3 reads TGTGCCAGCAGTTACTCGCGGGACAGGAACTCCTACGAGCAGTACTTC.

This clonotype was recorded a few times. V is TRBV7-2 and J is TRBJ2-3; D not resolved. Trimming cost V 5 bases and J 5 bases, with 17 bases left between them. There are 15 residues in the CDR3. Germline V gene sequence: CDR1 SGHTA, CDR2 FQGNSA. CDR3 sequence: CASSPQMAIRDTQYF. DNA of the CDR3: TGTGCCAGCAGCCCCCAAATGGCGATTCGAGATACGCAGTATTTT.

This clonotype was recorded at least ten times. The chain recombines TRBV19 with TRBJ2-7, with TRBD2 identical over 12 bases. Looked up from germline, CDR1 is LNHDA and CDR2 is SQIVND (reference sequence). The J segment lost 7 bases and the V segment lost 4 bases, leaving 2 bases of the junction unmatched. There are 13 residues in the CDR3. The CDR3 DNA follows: TGTGCCAGTAGTACTAGCGGGAGGGGTGAGCAGTACTTC. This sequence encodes CASSTSGRGEQYF.

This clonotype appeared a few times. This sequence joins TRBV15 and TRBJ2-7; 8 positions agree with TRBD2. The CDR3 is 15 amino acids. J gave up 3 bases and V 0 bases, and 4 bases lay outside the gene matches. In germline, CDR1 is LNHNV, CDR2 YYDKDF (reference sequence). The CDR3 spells CATSRDREGGYEQYF. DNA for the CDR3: TGTGCCACCAGCAGAGATCGGGAGGGAGGCTACGAGCAGTACTTC.

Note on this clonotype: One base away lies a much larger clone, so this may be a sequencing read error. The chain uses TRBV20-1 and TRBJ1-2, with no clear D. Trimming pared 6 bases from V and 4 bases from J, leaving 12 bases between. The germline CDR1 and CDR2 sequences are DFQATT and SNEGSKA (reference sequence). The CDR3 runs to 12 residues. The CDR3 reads CSAPKDVYGYTF. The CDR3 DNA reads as TGCAGTGCCCCCAAGGACGTCTATGGCTACACCTTC.

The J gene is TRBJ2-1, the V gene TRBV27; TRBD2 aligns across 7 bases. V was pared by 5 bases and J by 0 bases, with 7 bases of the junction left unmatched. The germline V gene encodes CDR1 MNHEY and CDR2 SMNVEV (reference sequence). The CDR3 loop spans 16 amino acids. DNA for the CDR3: TGTGCCAGCAGTCGTAGCGGGTTCGGCTCCTACAATGAGCAGTTCTTC. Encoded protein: CASSRSGFGSYNEQFF.

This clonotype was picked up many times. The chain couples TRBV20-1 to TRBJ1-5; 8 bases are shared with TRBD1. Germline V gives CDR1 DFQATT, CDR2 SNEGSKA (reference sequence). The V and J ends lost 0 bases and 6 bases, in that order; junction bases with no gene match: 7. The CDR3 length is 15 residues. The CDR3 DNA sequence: TGCAGTGCTAGAGATCAGACAGGGGACGGTCAGCCCCAGCATTTT. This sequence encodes CSARDQTGDGQPQHF.

This CDR3 reads CASSRWGETQYF. Written as DNA, the CDR3 is TGTGCCAGCAGCCGATGGGGGGAGACCCAGTACTTC. J is TRBJ2-5 and V is TRBV3-1; D may correspond to TRBD1 or TRBD2 (5 bases each). Germline V gene lookup returns CDR1 LGHDT and CDR2 YNNKEL (reference sequence). V was cut by 4 bases and J by 5 bases, with 8 bases left in between. CDR3 length: 12 amino acids.

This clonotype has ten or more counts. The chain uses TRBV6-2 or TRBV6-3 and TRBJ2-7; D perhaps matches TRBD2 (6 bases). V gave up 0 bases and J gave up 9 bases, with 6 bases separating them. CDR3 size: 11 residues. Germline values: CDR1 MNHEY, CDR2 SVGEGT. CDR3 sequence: CASSYSEGQYF. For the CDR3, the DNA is TGTGCCAGCAGTTACTCGGAGGGGCAGTACTTC.

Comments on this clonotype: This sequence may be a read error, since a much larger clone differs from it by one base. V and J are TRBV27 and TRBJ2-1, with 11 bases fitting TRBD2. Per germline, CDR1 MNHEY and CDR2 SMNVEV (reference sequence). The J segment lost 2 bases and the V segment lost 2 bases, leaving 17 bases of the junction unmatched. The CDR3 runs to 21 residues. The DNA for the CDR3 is TGTGCCAGCAGTTTAATTTGGTACTCAGAGACTAGCGGGACCACCTACAATGAGCAGTTCTTC. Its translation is CASSLIWYSETSGTTYNEQFF.

CDR3 protein: CAISEIGRTETYEQYF. The CDR3 DNA sequence: TGTGCCATCAGTGAGATAGGCCGGACGGAGACCTACGAGCAGTACTTC. The V call is TRBV10-3, the J call TRBJ2-7, with D unclear. V lost 2 bases and J lost 2, with 16 bases in between. This CDR3 spans 16 amino acids. Germline V gene data show CDR1 as ENHRY and CDR2 as SYGVKD.

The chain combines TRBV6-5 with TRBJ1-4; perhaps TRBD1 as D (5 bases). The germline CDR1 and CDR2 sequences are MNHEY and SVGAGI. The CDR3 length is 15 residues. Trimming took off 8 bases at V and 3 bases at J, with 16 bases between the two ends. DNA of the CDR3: TGTGCCAGCTGTAACCCGGGACGGCCTAATGAAAAACTGTTTTTT. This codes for CASCNPGRPNEKLFF.

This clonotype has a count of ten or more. The CDR3 loop is CATIRGRSNTEAFF. The CDR3 coding sequence is TGTGCCACCATACGGGGACGTTCGAACACTGAAGCTTTCTTT. V and J are TRBV28 and TRBJ1-1, with a tentative D call TRBD1 (5 bases). The CDR3 has 14 residues. CDR1 is MDHEN, CDR2 SYDVKM, per germline. V gave up 10 bases and J gave up 1 base, with 16 bases separating them.

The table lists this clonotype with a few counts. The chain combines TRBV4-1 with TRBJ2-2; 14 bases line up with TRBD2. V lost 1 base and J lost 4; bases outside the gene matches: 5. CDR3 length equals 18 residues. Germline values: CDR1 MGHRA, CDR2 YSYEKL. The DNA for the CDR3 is TGCGCCAGCAGCCAAGGACTAGCGGGAGGGCCGGGCACCGGGGAGCTGTTTTTT. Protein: CASSQGLAGGPGTGELFF.

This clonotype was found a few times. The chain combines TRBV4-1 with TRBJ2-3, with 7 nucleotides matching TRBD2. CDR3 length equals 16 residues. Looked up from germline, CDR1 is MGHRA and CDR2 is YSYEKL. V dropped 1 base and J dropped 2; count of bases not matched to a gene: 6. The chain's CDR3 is CASSQGAAGNTDTQYF. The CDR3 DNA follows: TGCGCCAGCAGCCAAGGGGCAGCGGGGAACACAGATACGCAGTATTTT.

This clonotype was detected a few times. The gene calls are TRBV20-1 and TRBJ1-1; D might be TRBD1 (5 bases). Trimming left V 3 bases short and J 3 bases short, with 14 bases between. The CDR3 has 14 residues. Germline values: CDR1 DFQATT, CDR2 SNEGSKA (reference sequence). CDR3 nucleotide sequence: TGCAGTGCTAGGGAGGGGAGCTCGGACACTGAAGCTTTCTTT. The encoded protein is CSAREGSSDTEAFF.

The CDR3: CASSLQGGRYGYTF. In DNA, the CDR3 is TGTGCCAGCAGTCTACAGGGTGGGCGCTATGGCTACACCTTC. The chain joins TRBV2 to TRBJ1-2, with TRBD1 as a possible D gene (6 bases). Germline V gives CDR1 SNHLY, CDR2 FYNNEI. Trimming took 5 bases from V and 4 from J, leaving 14 bases between them. The CDR3 is 14 amino acids.

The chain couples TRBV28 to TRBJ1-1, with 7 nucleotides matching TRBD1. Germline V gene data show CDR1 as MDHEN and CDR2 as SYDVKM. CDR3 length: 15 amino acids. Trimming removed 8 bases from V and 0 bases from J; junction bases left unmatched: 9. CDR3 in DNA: TGTGCCAGCTGGAAAAAAGGGGGCTTGAACACTGAAGCTTTCTTT. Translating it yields CASWKKGGLNTEAFF.

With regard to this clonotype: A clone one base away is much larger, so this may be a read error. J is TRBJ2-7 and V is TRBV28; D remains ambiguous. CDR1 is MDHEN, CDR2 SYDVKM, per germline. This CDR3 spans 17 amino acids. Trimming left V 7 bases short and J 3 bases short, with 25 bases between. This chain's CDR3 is CASTQISAPTRFYEQYF. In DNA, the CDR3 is TGTGCCAGCACCCAAATTTCAGCCCCAACACGCTTCTACGAGCAGTACTTC.

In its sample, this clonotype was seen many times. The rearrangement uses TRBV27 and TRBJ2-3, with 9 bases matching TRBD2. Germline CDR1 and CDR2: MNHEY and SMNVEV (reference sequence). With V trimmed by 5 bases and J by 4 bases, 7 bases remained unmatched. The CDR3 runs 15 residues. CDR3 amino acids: CASSGSGRVPDTQYF. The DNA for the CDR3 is TGTGCCAGCAGTGGTAGCGGGAGAGTTCCAGATACGCAGTATTTT.